This T cell receptor beta chain was sequenced in a study of cytomegalovirus exposure and HLA in healthy donors. The wider study: Across around 400 genotyped donors, approximately 81% landed in the Caucasian-associated ancestry cluster.

In the PCR, 60 Vbeta and 13 Jbeta primers were used. Measured with immunoSEQ multiplex PCR; TCRdb has only the in-frame clones, and not every one. The sample records 97,000 or so clones, roughly 70% being singletons. Study-wide findings and caveats: A later analysis found TCR association rates differed by HLA locus, highest for DRB1 and lowest for HLA-C. The classifier reportedly diagnosed cytomegalovirus status with high specificity and sensitivity.

The V and J ends lost 3 bases and 3 bases respectively, with 9 bases between them. From germline, CDR1 is SEHNR and CDR2 FQNEAQ (reference sequence). CDR3 length: 14 residues. This clone was counted only a few times. Its specificity is not known. Sequencing was done on a sample of PBMCs. The TCR originated in a man over 45 in good health and CMV-seronegative. The V and J genes are TRBV7-9 and TRBJ2-1; D is unclear. This chain's CDR3 is CASSFSSGYNEQFF. The CDR3, as DNA: TGTGCCAGCAGCTTTTCGTCCGGCTACAATGAGCAGTTCTTC.